This TCR beta chain was sequenced in a study of beta chain features in type 1 diabetes. Study background: Examination covered roughly 100,000,000 sorted cells spanning all samples. Study results and caveats: Patients with type 1 diabetes carried fewer insertions and had more deletions at their VDJ junctions. TCRB CDR3s from Type 1 diabetes patients were moderately but significantly shorter in all four CD4+ subsets. Across patients, naive, central memory and Treg TCRB repertoires exhibited apparently greater similarity than was observed across healthy donors.

This clone was seen once. Its antigen is unknown. All of the isolated RNA was reverse transcribed, so expressed TCRB transcripts were sequenced. Sequencing was performed with immunoSEQ multiplex PCR; in TCRdb, only in-frame clones are kept and a portion is missing. The sample records about 150,000 clones, 10% to 13% being singletons. From germline, CDR1 is SGHRS and CDR2 YFSETQ. Between the trimmed V and J ends, which lost 0 bases and 1 base, there was a span of 11 bases. The CDR3 is 15 amino acids. A sort by CD45RO/CCR7/CD25/CD127/CD95/CD27 yielded CD4+ naive, central memory, regulatory and stem cell-like memory cells.

The receptor was derived from a man aged 30 to 39 with type 1 diabetes. Sequenced: central memory CD4+ T cells from blood. The chain is built from TRBV5-1 and TRBJ2-7, with D perhaps matching TRBD1 (5 bases). The CDR3 region is CASSLDGHLSYEQYF. In nucleotides, the CDR3 is TGCGCCAGCAGCTTGGACGGACATCTATCCTACGAGCAGTACTTC.